This T cell receptor (beta chain) was profiled in a study of cytomegalovirus exposure and HLA in healthy donors. Study summary: Unique TCRs from HLA-typed donors, around 93 million of them, were held in an early data release.

CDR3 length equals 15 residues. CDR1 is PRHDT and CDR2 is FYEKMQ in the germline V gene (reference sequence). V lost 0 bases, J lost 4 bases, and 12 bases lay in between. In the PCR, 60 Vbeta and 13 Jbeta primers were used. Sequencing was performed with immunoSEQ multiplex PCR; in TCRdb, only in-frame clones are kept and a portion is missing. Found here are about 160,000 clones, nearly 80% of them singletons; the top ten hold around 3.3%. Input material: PBMCs. The chain combines TRBV13 with TRBJ1-2; the D gene is possibly TRBD1 (6 bases). The receptor was derived from a woman between 40 and 50 years old in good health and CMV-seronegative. The CDR3 reads CASSLGEDRTYGYTF. The CDR3 DNA sequence: TGTGCCAGCAGCTTAGGCGAAGACAGGACCTATGGCTACACCTTC.